Following are 23 T cell receptor beta chains from one sample sequenced in a study of OX40 agonist ivuxolimab in advanced cancers. Sequenced by immunoSEQ multiplex PCR; TCRdb stores in-frame clones only, minus some. The sample comprises 92,000 or so clones, 70% to 85% of which are singletons, and under 6.5% rests with the top ten. Sequenced here: CD4+ or CD8+ T cells sorted from blood, sampled in a trial of the OX40 agonist ivuxolimab. The receptors derive from an adult with an advanced solid tumor such as melanoma, head and neck, liver or kidney cancer.

The V and J genes are TRBV29-1 and TRBJ2-3, with a possible D match to TRBD2 (5 bases). The length of the CDR3 is 12 residues. Germline V gene data show CDR1 as SQVTM and CDR2 as ANQGSEA. V lost 5 bases, J lost 1 base, and 7 bases lay in between. CDR3 bases: TGCAGCGTTTCCGGGGGCACAGATACGCAGTATTTT. Translation gives CSVSGGTDTQYF.

This clone was observed a handful of times. The chain links TRBV11-1 to TRBJ1-1; D might be TRBD1 (6 bases). Trimming pared 2 bases from V and 4 bases from J, leaving 11 bases between. The CDR3 has 14 residues. Germline CDR1 reads SGHAT; CDR2 reads FQDESV (reference sequence). The CDR3 here is CASSLQGWGTEAFF. CDR3 coding DNA: TGTGCCAGCAGCTTACAGGGGTGGGGCACTGAAGCTTTCTTT.

The rearrangement links TRBV7-2 to TRBJ2-1; tentatively, D is TRBD1 or TRBD2 (6 bases each). The V gene lost 1 base and the J gene lost 2 bases, with 12 bases spanning the gap. The CDR3 runs to 16 residues. The V gene's germline CDR1 is SGHTA and CDR2 FQGNSA. As DNA, the CDR3 is TGTGCCAGCAGCTTAGGGGGGGCCCGGGCCTACAATGAGCAGTTCTTC. Protein sequence: CASSLGGARAYNEQFF.

The chain employs TRBV10-3 and TRBJ2-5, with a weak D call TRBD1 (5 bases). The V gene's germline CDR1 is ENHRY and CDR2 SYGVKD. The CDR3 covers 13 residues. Trimming removed 9 bases from V and 2 bases from J, with 13 bases in between. The CDR3 reads CAINEPGQETQYF. CDR3 sequence (DNA): TGTGCCATAAACGAGCCAGGGCAAGAGACCCAGTACTTC.

The rearrangement links TRBV2 to TRBJ2-7; D gene unclear. The germline V gene encodes CDR1 SNHLY and CDR2 FYNNEI. This CDR3 spans 10 amino acids. Trimming removed 4 bases from V and 9 bases from J, with 7 bases in between. The CDR3 DNA is TGTGCCAGCAGTGGGTTGTGGCAGTACTTC. This sequence encodes CASSGLWQYF.

V is TRBV2 and J is TRBJ2-5, with 9 bases aligning to TRBD1. The CDR3 spans 16 residues. J gave up 4 bases and V 3 bases, and 9 bases lay outside the gene matches. Germline lookup yields CDR1 SNHLY and CDR2 FYNNEI. This chain's CDR3 is CASSDPGQGSGETQYF. The CDR3, as DNA: TGTGCCAGCAGTGACCCCGGACAGGGGAGCGGAGAGACCCAGTACTTC.

The J gene is TRBJ1-1, the V gene TRBV2; TRBD1 might be the D (6 bases). The germline V gene encodes CDR1 SNHLY and CDR2 FYNNEI. The CDR3 totals 14 residues. The V and J ends lost 2 bases and 5 bases respectively, with 12 bases between them. The CDR3 region has the DNA TGTGCCAGCAGTGAAATAAGGCAGGGGACTGAAGCTTTCTTT. As protein: CASSEIRQGTEAFF.

This rearrangement joins TRBV7-8 to TRBJ1-2, with D tentatively TRBD1 (6 bases). Germline loops: CDR1 SGHVS, CDR2 FQNEAQ. This CDR3 is built from 15 residues. Trimming took off 6 bases at V and 4 bases at J, with 18 bases between the two ends. The CDR3 DNA reads TGTGCCAGCAGAGCCTCAGGGGAGCTGAGCTATGGCTACACCTTC. Translated, it gives CASRASGELSYGYTF.

The rearrangement joins TRBV4-1 to TRBJ2-2, with D possibly called TRBD1 or TRBD2 (6 bases each). This CDR3 spans 19 amino acids. Trimming took 1 base from V and 4 from J, leaving 22 bases between them. Germline V gene data show CDR1 as MGHRA and CDR2 as YSYEKL. In DNA, the CDR3 is TGCGCCAGCAGCCAAGTGGTCGGGCAACGGGGGCGAAGCACCGGGGAGCTGTTTTTT. It is translated as CASSQVVGQRGRSTGELFF.

The chain employs TRBV12-5 and TRBJ1-5; the match to TRBD1 covers 7 bases. The J segment lost 0 bases and the V segment lost 1 base, leaving 9 bases of the junction unmatched. The germline CDR1 and CDR2 sequences are LGHNT and FRNRAP. This CDR3 is 18 amino acids long. DNA for the CDR3: TGTGCTAGTGGTTTGGCTGGAGGGGGCTTCTATAGCAATCAGCCCCAGCATTTT. This codes for CASGLAGGGFYSNQPQHF.

This chain uses TRBV5-6 with TRBJ1-2, with D maybe TRBD1 (5 bases). CDR1 and CDR2 (germline): SGHDT, YYEEEE. The CDR3 loop spans 13 amino acids. V shed 1 base and J shed 8 bases, with 12 bases lying between them. The CDR3 is CASSLSGPEGYTF. DNA of the CDR3: TGTGCCAGCAGCTTGTCAGGGCCGGAAGGCTACACCTTC.

This clone has more than one count but fewer than ten. The chain's CDR3 is CAISESPGQGVDNSPLHF. The CDR3 nucleotides read TGTGCCATCAGTGAGTCTCCGGGACAGGGGGTGGATAATTCACCCCTCCACTTT. The rearrangement uses TRBV10-3 and TRBJ1-6; 11 bases are a match to TRBD1. V trimming: 0 bases; J trimming: 5 bases; junction bases outside the gene matches: 6. Germline lookup yields CDR1 ENHRY and CDR2 SYGVKD. This CDR3 contains 18 residues.

J is TRBJ2-3 and V is TRBV6-6; 11 nucleotides line up with TRBD2. This CDR3 comprises 16 residues. The V segment lost 5 bases and the J segment 4 bases; nucleotides outside the gene matches: 8. Per the germline V gene, CDR1 is MNHNY and CDR2 is SVGAGI (reference sequence). This CDR3 reads CASSTALAGGSDTQYF. The DNA of the CDR3 is TGTGCCAGCAGTACCGCCCTAGCGGGAGGATCAGATACGCAGTATTTT.

The chain couples TRBV7-9 to TRBJ2-3; possible D gene TRBD1, 6 bases. The CDR3 totals 14 residues. Germline V lookup: CDR1 SEHNR, CDR2 FQNEAQ (reference sequence). V gave up 5 bases and J gave up 3 bases, with 12 bases separating them. The CDR3 region has the DNA TGTGCCAGCAGCAACTACAGGGATACAGATACGCAGTATTTT. It codes for CASSNYRDTDTQYF.

This clone was picked up many times. The chain recombines TRBV12-5 with TRBJ2-1; D uncertain. The germline CDR1 and CDR2 sequences are LGHNT and FRNRAP. This CDR3 has 11 residues. V shed 7 bases and J shed 2 bases, with 3 bases lying between them. This CDR3 reads CASATYNEQFF. CDR3 nucleotide sequence: TGTGCTAGTGCCACCTACAATGAGCAGTTCTTC.

This chain links TRBV6-1 with TRBJ1-6, with 7 bases identical to TRBD1. Germline V CDR1 and CDR2: MNHNS, SASEGT. The V segment lost 0 bases and the J segment 10 bases; nucleotides outside the gene matches: 6. The CDR3 totals 15 residues. CDR3 amino acids: CASSEAGQGESPLHF. Written as DNA, the CDR3 is TGTGCCAGCAGTGAAGCTGGCCAGGGGGAATCACCCCTCCACTTT.

The gene calls are TRBV18 and TRBJ1-1; D may be TRBD1 (5 bases). Trimming took off 4 bases at V and 3 bases at J, with 9 bases between the two ends. Germline CDR1 is KGHSH and CDR2 is LQKENI. The CDR3 runs to 13 residues. CDR3 sequence: CASSLQAYTEAFF. The CDR3 nucleotides are TGTGCCAGCTCACTACAGGCTTACACTGAAGCTTTCTTT.

The V gene is TRBV2, the J gene TRBJ1-1, with D unclear. Trimming removed 5 bases from V and 2 bases from J, with 9 bases in between. The V gene's germline CDR1 is SNHLY and CDR2 FYNNEI. This CDR3 comprises 13 residues. CDR3 coding DNA: TGTGCCAGCAGTTGGGAGGGAAACACTGAAGCTTTCTTT. It is translated as CASSWEGNTEAFF.

The chain joins TRBV7-9 to TRBJ2-3, with D perhaps assigned TRBD1 or TRBD2 (6 bases each). Germline V gene data show CDR1 as SEHNR and CDR2 as FQNEAQ (reference sequence). The CDR3 extends over 17 amino acids. V was cut by 1 base and J by 1 base, with 15 bases left in between. The CDR3 nucleotides read TGTGCCAGCAGCTTAGAGGTGGCGGAGGGGGGCACAGATACGCAGTATTTT. As protein: CASSLEVAEGGTDTQYF.

This rearrangement joins TRBV11-2 to TRBJ2-1, with a possible D match to TRBD1 (6 bases). Germline-derived CDR1 and CDR2 are SGHAT and FQNNGV. The CDR3 is 16 residues long. V was pared by 3 bases and J by 2 bases, with 14 bases between. The CDR3 DNA reads TGTGCCAGCAGCTTTATCCACAGGGAGACCTACAATGAGCAGTTCTTC. It encodes CASSFIHRETYNEQFF.

The gene calls are TRBV29-1 and TRBJ1-1; no firm D call. Between the trimmed V and J ends, which lost 4 bases and 0 bases, there was a span of 9 bases. Germline assignment: CDR1 SQVTM and CDR2 ANQGSEA. The CDR3 contains 13 residues. CDR3 in DNA: TGCAGCGTTGGGCAGTCGGTGAACACTGAAGCTTTCTTT. It yields the protein CSVGQSVNTEAFF.

This chain links TRBV14 with TRBJ1-6, with D maybe TRBD1 (6 bases). CDR3 length: 13 amino acids. The germline V gene has CDR1 SGHDN and CDR2 FVKESK. Trimming took 6 bases from V and 9 from J, leaving 12 bases between them. The chain's CDR3 is CASSLTGGSPLHF. Here the CDR3 DNA reads TGTGCCAGCAGTTTGACAGGCGGTTCACCCCTCCACTTT. Drawing the rest from reference TRBV14 and TRBJ1-6, the complete variable domain is EAGVTQFPSHSVIEKGQTVTLRCDPISGHDNLYWYRRVMGKEIKFLLHFVKESKQDESGMPNNRFLAERTGGTYSTLKVQPAELEDSGVYFCASSLTGGSPLHFGNGTRLTVT.

This chain uses TRBV19 with TRBJ2-3, with D unresolved. The V and J ends lost 8 bases and 0 bases respectively, with 9 bases between them. The CDR3 contains 13 residues. The germline gives CDR1 LNHDA, CDR2 SQIVND (reference sequence). The CDR3 region is CASGRVSTDTQYF. For the CDR3, the DNA is TGTGCCAGTGGAAGGGTTAGCACAGATACGCAGTATTTT. Drawing the rest from reference TRBV19 and TRBJ2-3, the complete variable domain is DGGITQSPKYLFRKEGQNVTLSCEQNLNHDAMYWYRQDPGQGLRLIYYSQIVNDFQKGDIAEGYSVSREKKESFPLTVTSAQKNPTAFYLCASGRVSTDTQYFGPGTRLTVL.